This T cell receptor beta chain stems from a study of response to subunit inactivated influenza vaccine. Of note for this clonotype: The junction departs from the called germline gene at one end, perhaps through a read error.

A single record per CDR3 protein comes from TCRdb applying MiXCR to the RT-PCR reads. This table holds over 800,000 distinct CDR3 sequences, 20% to 25% found once. CDR3 size: 15 residues. Germline CDR1 reads LGHNA; CDR2 reads YNFKEQ. This sample comprised PBMCs from blood, obtained roughly 5 days after vaccination. The chain employs TRBV4-2 and TRBJ2-7, with 8 bases aligning to TRBD1. The TCR comes from a man aged 50 to 60 who received an inactivated influenza vaccine. This chain's CDR3 is CARSQDRDRNYEQYF. CDR3 DNA sequence: TGTGCCAGAAGCCAAGACCGGGACAGGAACTACGAGCAGTACTTC.